Detailed here is one T cell receptor beta chain. The method was immunoSEQ multiplex PCR; TCRdb's version includes in-frame clones alone and lacks a portion of them. This table has under 110,000 clones, just over 90% appearing once. The V and J ends lost 3 bases and 5 bases respectively, with 13 bases between them. This CDR3 region has 15 residues. CDR1 and CDR2 (germline): ENHRY, SYGVKD. This entry is derived from a study of OX40 agonist ivuxolimab in advanced cancers. Study summary: Dose-escalation patients were diagnosed with hepatocellular carcinoma, melanoma, renal cell cancer or head and neck cancer.

The TCR was taken from an adult with an advanced solid tumor such as melanoma, head and neck, liver or kidney cancer. This specimen was CD4+ or CD8+ T cells sorted from blood, taken in a trial of the OX40 agonist ivuxolimab. The V and J genes are TRBV10-3 and TRBJ2-2; perhaps TRBD2 as D (6 bases). CDR3 sequence (DNA): TGTGCCATCAGTGAACGGGGAGGAGGAACCGGGGAGCTGTTTTTT. Protein product: CAISERGGGTGELFF.